The T cell receptor beta chain described here comes from a study of T cell therapy after organ transplantation. Study-level information: T cell doses, up to 6, came every 2 weeks; follow-up lasted roughly 30 weeks.

Concerning this clone: Antigen: not known.

This table comes from immunoSEQ multiplex PCR, and its TCRdb copy is limited to in-frame clones, with some not included. The table lists about 48,000 clones, around 93% of them singletons, with 2.5% to 3.5% in the top ten. The CDR3 contains 20 residues. With 5 bases removed from V and 5 bases from J, the gap between germline ends came to 30 bases. The germline gives CDR1 LNHNV, CDR2 YYDKDF (reference sequence). General study findings and limits: Minimal repertoire change after therapy followed marked pretherapy expansions in nonresponders. Post-therapy CD8 clonality change correlated inversely with pretherapy clonality.

Sequenced material: CD8+ T cells from blood, taken before autologous CMV-specific T cell therapy. The sequence derives from a human patient who had received a solid organ transplant and had CMV disease. This chain links TRBV15 with TRBJ2-2; D possibly corresponds to TRBD1 (6 bases). CDR3 sequence reads: CATSRLGGGNQPLGTGELFF. CDR3 DNA sequence: TGTGCCACCAGCCGACTTGGGGGCGGAAACCAACCCCTGGGAACCGGGGAGCTGTTTTTT.